This T cell receptor beta chain was identified in a study of cytomegalovirus exposure and HLA in healthy donors. With regard to this clone: Its cognate antigen is unknown.

Study conclusions and caveats: A reported reduction in N-insertions relative to the roughly 710-donor mean was seen in an Asian-associated ancestry cluster in a later analysis. By HLA locus, TCR association rates varied in a later analysis, with DRB1 showing the most and HLA-C the fewest. A list of 150 or so TCR beta chains associated with cytomegalovirus was given.

This CDR3 comprises 13 residues. Germline V gives CDR1 SGHAT, CDR2 FQNNGV. Trimming took off 5 bases at V and 2 bases at J, with 9 bases between the two ends. In the PCR, 60 Vbeta and 13 Jbeta primers were used. Sequencing used immunoSEQ multiplex PCR; TCRdb keeps in-frame clones, though not all of them. Altogether 150,000 to 200,000 clones are present, over 65% being singletons, with the ten largest covering around 1.5%. The chain is built from TRBV11-2 and TRBJ1-2, with a possible D match to TRBD1 (5 bases). The receptor's source is a young man in good health and CMV-seronegative. What was sequenced was PBMCs. The CDR3 DNA reads as TGTGCCAGCAGCCTTGACAGAAACTATGGCTACACCTTC. It is translated as CASSLDRNYGYTF.